What follows are 24 T cell receptor beta chains derived from one specimen sequenced in a study of T cells in Graves' hyperthyroidism and ophthalmopathy. RNA transcripts yielded amplified TCR beta CDR3 regions. The HTBI primer set was used in a first-round RT-PCR of the TCR CDR3. One entry per CDR3 protein results from TCRdb running MiXCR on the multiplex PCR reads. Here the sample spans around 420,000 distinct CDR3 sequences, approximately 14% being singletons. Sequencing was carried out using blood. Receptors were obtained from a woman aged 18-29 years with Graves' hyperthyroidism.

This clonotype appeared a single time. The rearrangement links TRBV28 to TRBJ1-2; D uncertain. V was pared by 3 bases and J by 6 bases, with 8 bases between. CDR1 is MDHEN, CDR2 SYDVKM, per germline. The CDR3 covers 12 residues. CDR3 nucleotides: TGTGCCAGCAGTTTGTCCCCCCATGGCTACACCTTC. Translation: CASSLSPHGYTF.

Concerning this clonotype: This could be a read error, since a much larger clone is one nucleotide away. CDR3 nucleotide sequence: TGCAGTGCTAGACCCGACAGGGGAGGCTCCTCGGGGCAGTACTTC. Translation: CSARPDRGGSSGQYF. The chain employs TRBV20-1 and TRBJ2-7; 8 bases agree with TRBD1. The ends lost 2 bases at V and 9 bases at J; junction bases unmatched: 15. Germline V CDR1 and CDR2: DFQATT, SNEGSKA (reference sequence). This CDR3 is 15 amino acids long.

This clonotype was recorded at least ten times. The rearrangement links TRBV7-9 to TRBJ2-1; the match to TRBD1 covers 7 bases. V shed 7 bases and J 8 bases; nucleotides not matched to a gene: 14. The CDR3 length is 15 residues. Germline V gene data show CDR1 as SEHNR and CDR2 as FQNEAQ (reference sequence). CDR3 coding DNA: TGTGCCAGCAACTTTGAAGGGGGCAGGTCGGATGAGCAGTTCTTC. It yields the protein CASNFEGGRSDEQFF.

This clonotype was seen at least ten times. The gene calls are TRBV20-1 and TRBJ1-4; D unclear. The CDR3 length is 14 residues. Trimming pared 2 bases from V and 7 bases from J, leaving 14 bases between. Germline V gene sequence: CDR1 DFQATT, CDR2 SNEGSKA (reference sequence). The CDR3 DNA reads as TGCAGTGCTAGAACTGCCCCGCTCGCTGAAAAACTGTTTTTT. Protein: CSARTAPLAEKLFF.

This clonotype was detected ten times or more. The chain joins TRBV11-2 to TRBJ1-2; D remains unclear. The length of the CDR3 is 13 residues. CDR1 and CDR2 from the germline V gene are SGHAT and FQNNGV. Trimming left V 4 bases short and J 3 bases short, with 9 bases between. Written as DNA, the CDR3 is TGTGCCAGCAGCTCCCGGCGCGACTATGGCTACACCTTC. This encodes CASSSRRDYGYTF.

The sample holds a few counts of this clonotype. The chain has TRBV7-3 and TRBJ2-2, with D maybe TRBD2 (5 bases). This CDR3 is 17 amino acids long. CDR1 and CDR2 (germline): SGHTA, FQGTGA. The V gene lost 1 base and the J gene lost 5 bases, with 17 bases spanning the gap. CDR3: CASSLIGRGLGTGELFF. Here the CDR3 DNA reads TGTGCCAGCAGCTTAATTGGAAGAGGGCTAGGGACCGGGGAGCTGTTTTTT.

This clonotype was counted ten times or more. The rearrangement links TRBV6-2 or TRBV6-3 to TRBJ2-1, with TRBD2 matching over 9 bases. CDR3 length: 16 amino acids. Per the germline V gene, CDR1 is MNHEY and CDR2 is SVGEGT. V lost 1 base, J lost 5 bases, and 6 bases stayed unmatched. The DNA of the CDR3 is TGTGCCAGCAGTTACTTTGCGGGGGGGGTAAACAATGAGCAGTTCTTC. This gives the protein CASSYFAGGVNNEQFF.

The table lists this clonotype with many counts. J is TRBJ1-1 and V is TRBV12-3 or TRBV12-4; no definite D call. The CDR3 has 14 residues. V lost 7 bases and J 4 bases, leaving 16 bases between the germline ends. The CDR3 protein is CASMFTVTSTEAFF. The CDR3 nucleotides read TGTGCCAGCATGTTTACGGTGACAAGCACTGAAGCTTTCTTT.

This clonotype was seen ten or more times. This sequence joins TRBV27 and TRBJ2-2, with D possibly being TRBD1 (6 bases). Trimming removed 4 bases at V and 8 bases at J, with 11 bases between. The CDR3 is made up of 13 amino acids. Per the germline V gene, CDR1 is MNHEY and CDR2 is SMNVEV (reference sequence). For the CDR3, the DNA is TGTGCCAGCAGTTCACTCAGGGGTGGGGAGCTGTTTTTT. This encodes CASSSLRGGELFF.

This clonotype appeared many times. CDR3 nucleotides: TGTGCCAGCAGCCCGGGACGGGAGGTGGACACCATATATTTT. Amino acid sequence: CASSPGREVDTIYF. The chain couples TRBV3-1 to TRBJ1-3; D is perhaps TRBD1 (5 bases). V shed 4 bases and J shed 8 bases, with 15 bases lying between them. The CDR3 sequence is 14 residues long. Germline CDR1 reads LGHDT; CDR2 reads YNNKEL (reference sequence). Full variable domain (outside the CDR3, taken from reference TRBV3-1 and TRBJ1-3): DTAVSQTPKYLVTQMGNDKSIKCEQNLGHDTMYWYKQDSKKFLKIMFSYNNKELIINETVPNRFSPKSPDKAHLNLHINSLELGDSAVYFCASSPGREVDTIYFGEGSWLTVV.

This clonotype came up many times. This chain joins TRBV10-3 and TRBJ2-3; 10 bases are a match to TRBD2. This CDR3 spans 16 amino acids. Germline loops: CDR1 ENHRY, CDR2 SYGVKD. J gave up 0 bases and V 6 bases, and 6 bases lay outside the gene matches. The CDR3 DNA reads TGTGCCATCAGCAGATCGGGACTAGCGAGCACAGATACGCAGTATTTT. Protein sequence: CAISRSGLASTDTQYF.

This clonotype has only a few counts. The chain links TRBV5-1 to TRBJ1-1; 7 bases align to TRBD1. The CDR3 runs 14 residues. With V trimmed by 4 bases and J by 4 bases, 7 bases remained unmatched. Germline CDR1 is SGHRS and CDR2 is YFSETQ. The CDR3 loop is CASSGRTGSTEAFF. DNA for the CDR3: TGCGCCAGCAGCGGACGGACAGGCTCCACTGAAGCTTTCTTT.

The chain carries TRBV7-3 and TRBJ2-1; TRBD2 agrees at 8 bases. CDR1 is SGHTA, CDR2 FQGTGA, per germline. The CDR3 runs 18 residues. V lost 1 base to trimming and J lost 0 bases; unmatched junction nucleotides: 8. The CDR3, as DNA: TGTGCCAGCAGCTTAAGTCCTTTACTAGCGGACTCCTACAATGAGCAGTTCTTC. It codes for CASSLSPLLADSYNEQFF. The entire variable domain, with the rest obtained from reference TRBV7-3 and TRBJ2-1, is as follows: GAGVSQTPSNKVTEKGKYVELRCDPISGHTALYWYRQSLGQGPEFLIYFQGTGAADDSGLPNDRFFAVRPEGSVSTLKIQRTERGDSAVYLCASSLSPLLADSYNEQFFGPGTRLTVL.

This clonotype occurred a few times. This sequence joins TRBV18 and TRBJ2-6; D unresolved. The CDR3 covers 15 residues. V lost 0 bases, J lost 0 bases, and 3 bases lay in between. CDR1 KGHSH and CDR2 LQKENI come from the germline V gene. In DNA form, the CDR3 reads TGTGCCAGCTCACCACCACCCTCTGGGGCCAACGTCCTGACTTTC. Its protein is CASSPPPSGANVLTF.

The chain employs TRBV5-5 and TRBJ1-4, with a possible D match to TRBD1 (5 bases). V shed 4 bases and J shed 6 bases, with 16 bases lying between them. This CDR3 region has 15 residues. The germline V gene has CDR1 SGHKS and CDR2 YYEKEE (reference sequence). CDR3 DNA: TGTGCCAGCAGCGCCTGGGGCCGCAAGGATGAAAAACTGTTTTTT. Protein product: CASSAWGRKDEKLFF.

J is TRBJ2-7 and V is TRBV14; D uncertain. The V gene's germline CDR1 is SGHDN and CDR2 FVKESK. Deletions cut 1 base from V and 4 bases from J, with 11 bases between. The CDR3 length is 14 residues. This CDR3 is CASSQVGMGYEQYF. The CDR3, as DNA: TGTGCCAGCAGCCAAGTTGGGATGGGGTACGAGCAGTACTTC. The whole variable domain, filled in from reference TRBV14 and TRBJ2-7, reads EAGVTQFPSHSVIEKGQTVTLRCDPISGHDNLYWYRRVMGKEIKFLLHFVKESKQDESGMPNNRFLAERTGGTYSTLKVQPAELEDSGVYFCASSQVGMGYEQYFGPGTRLTVT.

For this clonotype: The junction differs from germline at one of its ends, possibly a read error. The chain couples TRBV3-1 to TRBJ2-2, with D hard to call. Germline-derived CDR1 and CDR2 are LGHDT and YNNKEL (reference sequence). This CDR3 comprises 10 residues. CDR3: CASLRGELFF. CDR3 nucleotide sequence: TGCGCCAGCCTAAGGGGGGAGCTGTTTTTT. The full variable domain, its missing parts supplied by reference TRBV3-1 and TRBJ2-2, is DTAVSQTPKYLVTQMGNDKSIKCEQNLGHDTMYWYKQDSKKFLKIMFSYNNKELIINETVPNRFSPKSPDKAHLNLHINSLELGDSAVYFCASLRGELFFGEGSRLTVL.

This clonotype was counted a few times. The CDR3 reads CASSQMDSNQPQHF. CDR3 coding DNA: TGTGCCAGCAGCCAGATGGATAGCAATCAGCCCCAGCATTTT. The chain has TRBV5-5 and TRBJ1-5; no clear D gene. This CDR3 has 14 amino acids. Deletions cut 4 bases from V and 0 bases from J, with 8 bases between. Germline V gene data show CDR1 as SGHKS and CDR2 as YYEKEE (reference sequence).

The chain couples TRBV11-2 to TRBJ1-4, with 7 bases matching TRBD1. CDR1 and CDR2 (germline): SGHAT, FQNNGV. With 5 bases clipped from V and 5 bases from J, the junction kept 8 bases outside the gene matches. The CDR3 covers 15 residues. The CDR3 loop reads CASSPGQRANEKLFF. The CDR3 DNA follows: TGTGCCAGCAGCCCGGGACAGCGAGCGAATGAAAAACTGTTTTTT.

The gene calls are TRBV2 and TRBJ1-3, with 8 bases fitting TRBD1. From germline, CDR1 is SNHLY and CDR2 FYNNEI. Trimming cost V 10 bases and J 4 bases; bases outside gene matches: 9. The length of the CDR3 is 14 residues. CDR3 in DNA: TGTGCCACCAGGACAGGGACGAACGGAAACACCATATATTTT. Protein product: CATRTGTNGNTIYF.

This clonotype was seen many times. The chain joins TRBV2 to TRBJ2-1; perhaps TRBD2 as D (5 bases). The CDR3 length is 13 residues. From germline, CDR1 is SNHLY and CDR2 FYNNEI. Trimming removed 8 bases from V and 9 bases from J, with 17 bases in between. In DNA form, the CDR3 reads TGTGCCAGCTGTCTAGCCACCCTTAGTGAGCAGTTCTTC. Protein product: CASCLATLSEQFF.

The rearrangement uses TRBV9 and TRBJ1-1; TRBD1 agrees at 8 bases. V shed 0 bases, J shed 2 bases, and the junction held 6 bases outside the gene matches. Germline values: CDR1 SGDLS, CDR2 YYNGEE. The CDR3 consists of 16 residues. The CDR3 coding sequence is TGTGCCAGCAGCGTAGGGCAGGGGGCTGGAAACACTGAAGCTTTCTTT. It specifies CASSVGQGAGNTEAFF.

The chain is built from TRBV5-1 and TRBJ1-1, with 11 bases matching TRBD1. Trimming took 3 bases from V and 10 from J; bases not matched to a gene: 11. The CDR3 totals 15 residues. Germline CDR1 is SGHRS and CDR2 is YFSETQ. CDR3 coding DNA: TGCGCCAGCAGCTGGGGGACAGGGGGAAGCGGAGGAGCTTTCTTT. The encoded protein is CASSWGTGGSGGAFF.

The CDR3 region has the DNA TGCGCCAGCAGCCTGCGTGGGACGGAGGCTCCTGGAAACACCATATATTTT. It yields the protein CASSLRGTEAPGNTIYF. The V call is TRBV4-1, the J call TRBJ1-3; D might be TRBD1 (5 bases). The CDR3 consists of 17 residues. CDR1 MGHRA and CDR2 YSYEKL come from the germline V gene. The V end lost 4 bases, the J end lost 2 bases, and 18 bases lay between the germline ends.